The 29 T cell receptor beta chains reported below all come from one sample, sequenced in a study of blood T cell repertoires in COVID-19. TCRdb keeps only in-frame clones here, not all; method: immunoSEQ multiplex PCR. Of approximately 260,000 clones listed, roughly 85% are singletons. The sequenced sample consisted of peripheral blood. These receptor sequences come from a woman in her sixties or seventies with acute or convalescent COVID-19.

This chain links TRBV24-1 with TRBJ1-5, with D tentatively TRBD1 (5 bases). V lost 7 bases and J 8 bases, leaving 11 bases between the germline ends. The length of the CDR3 is 12 residues. Germline CDR1 is KGHDR and CDR2 is SFDVKD. The CDR3 protein is CATSAGGEPQHF. In DNA form, the CDR3 reads TGTGCCACCAGCGCGGGGGGGGAGCCCCAGCATTTT.

The chain uses TRBV29-1 and TRBJ1-2, with D perhaps matching TRBD1 (6 bases). The V gene lost 4 bases and the J gene lost 5 bases, with 14 bases spanning the gap. The CDR3 loop spans 13 amino acids. Per germline, CDR1 SQVTM and CDR2 ANQGSEA. Here the CDR3 reads CSVAPRGLYGYTF. Written as DNA, the CDR3 is TGCAGCGTTGCGCCCAGGGGTCTGTATGGCTACACCTTC.

The chain employs TRBV6-1 and TRBJ1-2; a weak D match, TRBD1 (5 bases). V gave up 2 bases and J gave up 5 bases, with 12 bases separating them. In germline, CDR1 is MNHNS, CDR2 SASEGT. The CDR3 contains 14 residues. The chain's CDR3 is CASSERTKFYGYTF. The DNA of the CDR3 is TGTGCCAGCAGTGAAAGGACAAAGTTTTATGGCTACACCTTC.

The chain uses TRBV23-1 and TRBJ2-3; D gene unclear. TRBV23-1 falls under the ORF class, with uncertain function. V shed 7 bases and J shed 5 bases, with 19 bases lying between them. This CDR3 contains 15 residues. CDR3 protein: CASISYWALGDTQYF. The CDR3 DNA is TGCGCCAGCATCTCTTACTGGGCCTTAGGAGATACGCAGTATTTT.

The V gene is TRBV5-6, the J gene TRBJ1-1; maybe TRBD1 (6 bases). CDR1 SGHDT and CDR2 YYEEEE come from the germline V gene. This CDR3 contains 15 residues. V lost 2 bases and J lost 0, with 11 bases in between. The CDR3 is CASSLRTALNTEAFF. CDR3 in DNA: TGTGCCAGCAGCTTAAGGACAGCCCTGAACACTGAAGCTTTCTTT.

The rearrangement links TRBV12-3 or TRBV12-4 to TRBJ1-2; D remains ambiguous. The CDR3 has 13 amino acids. V was trimmed by 3 bases and J by 8 bases, leaving 13 bases between them. The CDR3 protein is CASSFEGRVGYTF. CDR3 DNA: TGTGCCAGCAGTTTCGAAGGGAGGGTGGGCTACACCTTC.

This clone was found once. The J gene is TRBJ2-2, the V gene TRBV6-5; D perhaps matches TRBD2 (6 bases). Between the trimmed V and J ends, which lost 8 bases and 3 bases, there was a span of 7 bases. Per germline, CDR1 MNHEY and CDR2 SVGAGI. This CDR3 spans 12 amino acids. The CDR3 loop is CASGGYTGELFF. In nucleotides, the CDR3 is TGTGCCAGCGGGGGGTACACCGGGGAGCTGTTTTTT.

The chain combines TRBV19 with TRBJ1-2; the D is unclear. Looked up from germline, CDR1 is LNHDA and CDR2 is SQIVND (reference sequence). The CDR3 is 17 residues long. The V end lost 3 bases, the J end lost 4 bases, and 21 bases lay between the germline ends. For the CDR3, the DNA is TGTGCCAGTAGTATTGGCGGTGGAGGAGTGATAATCTATGGCTACACCTTC. Its translation is CASSIGGGGVIIYGYTF. The complete variable domain, with remaining parts taken from reference TRBV19 and TRBJ1-2, reads DGGITQSPKYLFRKEGQNVTLSCEQNLNHDAMYWYRQDPGQGLRLIYYSQIVNDFQKGDIAEGYSVSREKKESFPLTVTSAQKNPTAFYLCASSIGGGGVIIYGYTFGSGTRLTVV.

This clone was detected only a few times. The chain is built from TRBV10-3 and TRBJ1-1; TRBD1 might be the D (6 bases). CDR1 and CDR2 (germline): ENHRY, SYGVKD. CDR3 length: 15 residues. V lost 0 bases and J 1 base, leaving 9 bases between the germline ends. The CDR3 loop is CAISESRGKNTEAFF. In DNA, the CDR3 is TGTGCCATCAGTGAGTCGAGGGGGAAGAACACTGAAGCTTTCTTT.

This clone has just a few counts. Other DNA sequences from this sample encode an identical CDR3 as well. The chain links TRBV5-1 to TRBJ2-7; 8 bases line up with TRBD1. The V gene's germline CDR1 is SGHRS and CDR2 YFSETQ. The CDR3 spans 14 residues. Trimming removed 0 bases from V and 4 bases from J; junction bases left unmatched: 3. CDR3 region: CASSLDRGVYEQYF. CDR3 DNA sequence: TGCGCCAGCAGCTTGGACAGGGGGGTTTACGAGCAGTACTTC.

The chain uses TRBV27 and TRBJ1-2, with TRBD1 identical over 10 bases. This CDR3 contains 14 residues. Germline-derived CDR1 and CDR2 are MNHEY and SMNVEV (reference sequence). V lost 8 bases to trimming and J lost 7 bases; unmatched junction nucleotides: 10. The CDR3 region has the DNA TGTGCCAGCCGCCGGGACAGGGGAGTGGGTGGCTACACCTTC. It specifies CASRRDRGVGGYTF.

The genes are TRBV7-9 and TRBJ2-1; 7 bases agree with TRBD2. Germline CDR1 and CDR2: SEHNR and FQNEAQ (reference sequence). V was pared by 4 bases and J by 0 bases, with 9 bases of the junction left unmatched. The CDR3 contains 17 residues. This chain's CDR3 is CASSSLASGDSYNEQFF. The DNA for the CDR3 is TGTGCCAGCAGCTCTCTGGCCAGCGGGGACTCCTACAATGAGCAGTTCTTC.

In the case of this clone: This specimen includes other DNA sequences encoding the same CDR3. This chain joins TRBV2 and TRBJ1-2; D perhaps matches TRBD1 (6 bases). Trimming cost V 6 bases and J 4 bases, with 12 bases left between them. The CDR3 has 13 amino acids. Per the germline V gene, CDR1 is SNHLY and CDR2 is FYNNEI. CDR3 region: CASSPGQIYGYTF. The CDR3 nucleotides are TGTGCCAGCAGCCCCGGACAGATCTATGGCTACACCTTC.

The chain recombines TRBV11-2 with TRBJ1-6, with TRBD1 matching 8 bases. The CDR3 length is 15 residues. With V trimmed by 3 bases and J by 8 bases, 6 bases remained unmatched. Germline assignment: CDR1 SGHAT and CDR2 FQNNGV. In DNA form, the CDR3 reads TGTGCCAGCAGCTTCAGGGGGCGCATGGATTCACCCCTCCACTTT. Protein product: CASSFRGRMDSPLHF.

The J gene is TRBJ1-3, the V gene TRBV6-5; D unclear. The germline gives CDR1 MNHEY, CDR2 SVGAGI. V lost 5 bases to trimming and J lost 7 bases, with 12 bases between them. This CDR3 region has 13 residues. The CDR3 nucleotides read TGTGCCAGCAGTAGGCTGTTGGGCAACACCATATATTTT. Amino acids: CASSRLLGNTIYF.

This chain joins TRBV5-1 and TRBJ2-5; TRBD2 agrees at 10 bases. Trimming cost V 4 bases and J 0 bases; bases outside gene matches: 9. Germline CDR1 is SGHRS and CDR2 is YFSETQ. This CDR3 has 17 amino acids. The CDR3 DNA sequence: TGCGCCAGCAGCACTCCGGGACTAGCGCCGTACCAAGAGACCCAGTACTTC. Translated, it gives CASSTPGLAPYQETQYF.

The J gene is TRBJ2-5, the V gene TRBV30; 10 bases agree with TRBD2. Germline CDR1 and CDR2: GTSNPN and SVGIG (reference sequence). Trimming cost V 0 bases and J 3 bases; bases outside gene matches: 7. This CDR3 is built from 16 residues. The CDR3 DNA sequence: TGTGCCTGGAGTGTAGATAGCGGGGGGAAAAAAGAGACCCAGTACTTC. Its protein is CAWSVDSGGKKETQYF.

The chain carries TRBV5-4 and TRBJ2-7, with D uncertain. This CDR3 has 13 amino acids. V was cut by 1 base and J by 2 bases, with 7 bases left in between. The germline gives CDR1 SGHNT, CDR2 YYREEE (reference sequence). This CDR3 is CASSLWPAYEQYF. In nucleotides, the CDR3 is TGTGCCAGCAGCTTGTGGCCAGCCTACGAGCAGTACTTC.

The J gene is TRBJ1-4, the V gene TRBV19; 8 positions agree with TRBD1. Germline lookup yields CDR1 LNHDA and CDR2 SQIVND (reference sequence). The CDR3 extends over 15 amino acids. V was clipped by 6 bases and J by 5 bases; unmatched bases: 8. In DNA, the CDR3 is TGTGCCAGTAGGGACGGACAGGGCGTAAATGAAAAACTGTTTTTT. This gives the protein CASRDGQGVNEKLFF.

In DNA, the CDR3 is TGCGCCAGCAGCCTCCGACAGGGTTCAGATACGCAGTATTTT. It specifies CASSLRQGSDTQYF. The chain couples TRBV5-1 to TRBJ2-3; 7 bases align to TRBD1. The V and J ends lost 4 bases and 4 bases, in that order; junction bases with no gene match: 6. This CDR3 has 14 amino acids. Per the germline V gene, CDR1 is SGHRS and CDR2 is YFSETQ.

Comment on this clone: Additional DNA sequences in this sample encode the identical CDR3. The V and J genes are TRBV5-1 and TRBJ1-2; possible D gene TRBD1, 5 bases. The V gene's germline CDR1 is SGHRS and CDR2 YFSETQ. The CDR3 is 14 amino acids. Trimming cost V 4 bases and J 3 bases, with 13 bases left between them. This CDR3 reads CASSPTGGDYGYTF. Written as DNA, the CDR3 is TGCGCCAGCAGCCCAACGGGGGGTGACTATGGCTACACCTTC.

The CDR3 loop is CASSSFDRGDYGYTF. The CDR3 region has the DNA TGTGCCAGCAGCTCCTTCGACAGGGGCGACTATGGCTACACCTTC. The rearrangement uses TRBV11-1 and TRBJ1-2; TRBD1 matches at 8 bases. The trim removed 4 bases at V and 3 bases at J, leaving 7 bases unmatched. The CDR3 has 15 residues. The V gene's germline CDR1 is SGHAT and CDR2 FQDESV (reference sequence).

CDR3 sequence (DNA): TGTGCCAGCAGCTCGACAGGGCAGACTGAAGCTTTCTTT. It encodes CASSSTGQTEAFF. The chain combines TRBV7-9 with TRBJ1-1, with 7 bases that match TRBD1. With 4 bases clipped from V and 5 bases from J, the junction kept 4 bases outside the gene matches. The CDR3 has 13 residues. The V gene's germline CDR1 is SEHNR and CDR2 FQNEAQ (reference sequence). The complete variable domain, with remaining parts taken from reference TRBV7-9 and TRBJ1-1, reads DTGVSQNPRHKITKRGQNVTFRCDPISEHNRLYWYRQTLGQGPEFLTYFQNEAQLEKSRLLSDRFSAERPKGSFSTLEIQRTEQGDSAMYLCASSSTGQTEAFFGQGTRLTVV.

J is TRBJ2-7 and V is TRBV5-4, with 7 bases identical to TRBD2. After removal of 4 bases from V and 6 bases from J, the junction contained 7 bases not matched to a gene. Germline CDR1 SGHNT, CDR2 YYREEE (reference sequence). This CDR3 has 13 residues. The chain's CDR3 is CASSRGGFGEQYF. The CDR3 bases are TGTGCCAGCAGCCGGGGAGGGTTCGGCGAGCAGTACTTC.

The chain couples TRBV7-2 to TRBJ1-2; tentatively, D is TRBD1 (5 bases). Between the trimmed V and J ends, which lost 4 bases and 3 bases, there was a span of 24 bases. The CDR3 sequence is 18 residues long. CDR1 and CDR2 from the germline V gene are SGHTA and FQGNSA. The CDR3 reads CASSSPAGGGNNDYGYTF. CDR3 coding DNA: TGTGCCAGCAGCTCACCTGCGGGGGGGGGTAATAATGACTATGGCTACACCTTC.

The chain carries TRBV7-8 and TRBJ2-5; D ambiguous. Deletions cut 4 bases from V and 5 bases from J, with 11 bases between. CDR1 and CDR2 (germline): SGHVS, FQNEAQ. CDR3 length equals 13 residues. CDR3 DNA sequence: TGTGCCAGCAGCTCTACCCGGTTGGAGACCCAGTACTTC. It yields the protein CASSSTRLETQYF.

This clone was seen once. The chain combines TRBV25-1 with TRBJ1-4, with D tentatively TRBD1 (6 bases). V gave up 2 bases and J gave up 4 bases, with 17 bases separating them. The CDR3 is 17 residues long. Germline assignment: CDR1 MGHDK and CDR2 SYGVNS. CDR3 sequence reads: CASSEPSGTRLNEKLFF. CDR3 in DNA: TGTGCCAGCAGTGAACCCTCCGGGACACGACTTAATGAAAAACTGTTTTTT.

The J gene is TRBJ1-2, the V gene TRBV14, with 8 nucleotides matching TRBD1. Germline V gene sequence: CDR1 SGHDN, CDR2 FVKESK. CDR3 size: 16 residues. With V trimmed by 1 base and J by 2 bases, 6 bases remained unmatched. The CDR3 sequence: CASSQGAGGLNYGYTF. The CDR3 coding sequence is TGTGCCAGCAGCCAAGGGGCAGGGGGCCTGAACTATGGCTACACCTTC.

The V call is TRBV6-1, the J call TRBJ1-6; no clear D. CDR1 is MNHNS, CDR2 SASEGT, per germline. Trimming took 4 bases from V and 2 from J, leaving 18 bases between them. The CDR3 has 18 amino acids. CDR3 sequence reads: CASSGGRRAQTYNSPLHF. The CDR3 nucleotides are TGTGCCAGCAGTGGGGGAAGGAGGGCCCAAACCTATAATTCACCCCTCCACTTT.